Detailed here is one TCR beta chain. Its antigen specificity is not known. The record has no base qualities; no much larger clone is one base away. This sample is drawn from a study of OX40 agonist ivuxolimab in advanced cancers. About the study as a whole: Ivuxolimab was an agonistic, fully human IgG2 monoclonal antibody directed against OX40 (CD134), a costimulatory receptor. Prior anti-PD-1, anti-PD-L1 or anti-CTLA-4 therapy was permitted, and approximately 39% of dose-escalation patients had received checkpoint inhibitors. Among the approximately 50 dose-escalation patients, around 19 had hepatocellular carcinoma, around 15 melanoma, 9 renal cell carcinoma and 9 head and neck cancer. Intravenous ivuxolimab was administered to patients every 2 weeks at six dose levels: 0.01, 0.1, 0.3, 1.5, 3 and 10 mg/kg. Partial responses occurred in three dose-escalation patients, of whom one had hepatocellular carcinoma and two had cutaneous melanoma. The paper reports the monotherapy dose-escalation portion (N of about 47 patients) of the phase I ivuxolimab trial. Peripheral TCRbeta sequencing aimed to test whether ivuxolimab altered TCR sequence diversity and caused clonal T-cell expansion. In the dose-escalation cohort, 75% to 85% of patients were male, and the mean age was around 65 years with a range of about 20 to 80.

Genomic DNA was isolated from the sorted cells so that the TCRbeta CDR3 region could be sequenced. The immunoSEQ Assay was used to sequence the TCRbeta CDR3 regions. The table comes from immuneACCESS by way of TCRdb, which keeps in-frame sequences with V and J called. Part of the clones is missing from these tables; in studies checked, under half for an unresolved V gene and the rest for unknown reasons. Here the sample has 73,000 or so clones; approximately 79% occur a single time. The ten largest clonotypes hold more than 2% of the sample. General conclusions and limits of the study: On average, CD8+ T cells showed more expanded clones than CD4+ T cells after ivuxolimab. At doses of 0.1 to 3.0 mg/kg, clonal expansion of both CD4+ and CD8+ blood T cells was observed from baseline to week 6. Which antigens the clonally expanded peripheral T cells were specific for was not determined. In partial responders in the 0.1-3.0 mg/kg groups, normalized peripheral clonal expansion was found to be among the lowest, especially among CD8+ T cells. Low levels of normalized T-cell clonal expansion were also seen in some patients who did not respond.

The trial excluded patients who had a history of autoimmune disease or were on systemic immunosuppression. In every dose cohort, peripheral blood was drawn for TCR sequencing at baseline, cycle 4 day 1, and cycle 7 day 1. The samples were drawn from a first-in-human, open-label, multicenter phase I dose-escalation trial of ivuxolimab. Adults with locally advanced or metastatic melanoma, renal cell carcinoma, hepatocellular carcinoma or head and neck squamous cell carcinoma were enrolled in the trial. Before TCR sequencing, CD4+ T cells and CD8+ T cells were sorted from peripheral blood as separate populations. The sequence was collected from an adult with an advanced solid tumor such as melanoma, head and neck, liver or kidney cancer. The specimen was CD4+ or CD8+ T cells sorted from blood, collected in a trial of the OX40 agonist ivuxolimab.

The CDR3 reads as follows: CASGGNNYGYTF. In nucleotides, the sequence is TGTGCCAGCGGGGGAAATAACTATGGCTACACCTTC. The sequence is built from TRBV28 and TRBJ1-2, and possibly TRBD1, on 5 matching bases. The germline V gene sets CDR1 to MDHEN and CDR2 to SYDVKM. The CDR3, from cysteine to phenylalanine, totals 12 residues. The only DNA kept is the CDR3, 36 bases in frame from the first base. V and J lose 8 bases and 1 base, and a span of 8 bases separates them.